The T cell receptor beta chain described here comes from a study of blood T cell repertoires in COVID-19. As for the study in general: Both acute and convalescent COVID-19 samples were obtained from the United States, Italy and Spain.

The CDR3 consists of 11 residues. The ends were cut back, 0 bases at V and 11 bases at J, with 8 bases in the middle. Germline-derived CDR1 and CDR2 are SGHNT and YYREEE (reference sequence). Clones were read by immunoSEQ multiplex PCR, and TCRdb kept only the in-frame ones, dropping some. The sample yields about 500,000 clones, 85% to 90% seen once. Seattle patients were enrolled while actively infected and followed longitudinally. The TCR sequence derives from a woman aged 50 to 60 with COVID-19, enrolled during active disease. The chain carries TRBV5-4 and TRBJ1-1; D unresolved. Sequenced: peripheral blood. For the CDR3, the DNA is TGTGCCAGCAGCTTGGGGAGGGAGGCTTTCTTT. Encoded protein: CASSLGREAFF.